This passage covers 25 T cell receptor beta chains from one sample sequenced in a study of T cells in Graves' hyperthyroidism and ophthalmopathy. TCR beta CDR3 regions were amplified from RNA. HTBI primers were used for first-round RT-PCR of the TCR CDR3. Via MiXCR, TCRdb re-called the multiplex PCR reads, giving one row per CDR3 protein. Among roughly 700,000 distinct CDR3 sequences listed, approximately 15% were seen once. Material: blood. These receptors all stem from a man aged 45 to 65 with Graves' hyperthyroidism.

This clonotype showed up many times. The rearrangement joins TRBV27 to TRBJ2-1; 7 bases map to TRBD2. The V and J ends lost 3 bases and 4 bases, in that order; junction bases with no gene match: 6. Per germline, CDR1 MNHEY and CDR2 SMNVEV (reference sequence). The CDR3 loop spans 15 amino acids. CDR3 nucleotides: TGTGCCAGCAGTTTGTTCCTAGCGGATTACAATGAGCAGTTCTTC. It codes for CASSLFLADYNEQFF.

Comment on this clonotype: This may be a read error: a much more frequent sequence differs by one nucleotide. The chain links TRBV15 to TRBJ2-2; 12 positions match TRBD2. Germline CDR1 reads LNHNV; CDR2 reads YYDKDF (reference sequence). This CDR3 region has 17 residues. CDR3 region: CATSRDVLAGGIGELSF. The CDR3 nucleotides are TGTGCCACCAGCAGAGATGTACTAGCGGGAGGTATCGGGGAGCTGTCTTTT.

This clonotype has just a few counts. CDR3 coding DNA: TGTGCCAGCAGCTTAAGGGAATGGAAAGATACGCAGTATTTT. This encodes CASSLREWKDTQYF. The chain joins TRBV7-8 to TRBJ2-3; no clear D. CDR3 length equals 14 residues. Germline lookup yields CDR1 SGHVS and CDR2 FQNEAQ. Trimming pared 2 bases from V and 5 bases from J, leaving 11 bases between.

In its sample, this clonotype was seen a few times. The chain has TRBV6-1 and TRBJ1-1, with D unclear. This CDR3 spans 12 amino acids. Trimming took off 8 bases at V and 1 base at J, with 8 bases between the two ends. From germline, CDR1 is MNHNS and CDR2 SASEGT. Here the CDR3 DNA reads TGTGCCAGCTGTTCATGGAACACTGAAGCTTTCTTT. Residues: CASCSWNTEAFF.

This clonotype was observed at least ten times. The chain couples TRBV6-1 to TRBJ1-1; D unclear. V was clipped by 4 bases and J by 3 bases, with 18 bases between them. Germline V gene data show CDR1 as MNHNS and CDR2 as SASEGT. The CDR3 sequence is 16 residues long. CDR3 amino acids: CASSVRRAGSHTEAFF. The CDR3 DNA sequence: TGTGCCAGCAGTGTCCGCCGAGCTGGTTCTCACACTGAAGCTTTCTTT.

This clonotype was counted at least ten times. V and J are TRBV28 and TRBJ1-1; D is undetermined. The CDR3 extends over 14 amino acids. In germline, CDR1 is MDHEN, CDR2 SYDVKM. The ends were cut back, 4 bases at V and 10 bases at J, with 19 bases in the middle. CDR3 in amino acids: CASSSSTDTGIAFF. The DNA of the CDR3 is TGTGCCAGCAGTTCTTCAACAGATACCGGCATAGCTTTCTTT. Full variable domain (outside the CDR3, taken from reference TRBV28 and TRBJ1-1): DVKVTQSSRYLVKRTGEKVFLECVQDMDHENMFWYRQDPGLGLRLIYFSYDVKMKEKGDIPEGYSVSREKKERFSLILESASTNQTSMYLCASSSSTDTGIAFFGQGTRLTVV.

The rearrangement joins TRBV30 to TRBJ2-5; the D call may be TRBD1 or TRBD2 (5 bases each). Trimming pared 2 bases from V and 3 bases from J, leaving 13 bases between. The CDR3 spans 14 residues. The germline gives CDR1 GTSNPN, CDR2 SVGIG (reference sequence). The CDR3 DNA reads as TGTGCCTGGAGTAAGGAGGCCAGGGAAGAGACCCAGTACTTC. Its protein is CAWSKEAREETQYF.

This clonotype was observed at least ten times. The chain couples TRBV28 to TRBJ2-7; 8 positions match TRBD2. Per germline, CDR1 MDHEN and CDR2 SYDVKM. This CDR3 contains 14 residues. The junction had 4 bases not matched to a gene; V was cut back by 2 bases and J by 4 bases. In nucleotides, the CDR3 is TGTGCCAGCAGTTTACTAGCGGGCTCGTACGAGCAGTACTTC. Translation: CASSLLAGSYEQYF.

The chain uses TRBV6-2 or TRBV6-3 and TRBJ2-3; possibly TRBD1 or TRBD2 for D (5 bases each). Deletions cut 1 base from V and 0 bases from J, with 17 bases between. CDR1 is MNHEY and CDR2 is SVGEGT in the germline V gene. The CDR3 covers 18 residues. DNA for the CDR3: TGTGCCAGCAGTTACTTTCCGGGACGGTCCCTCAGCACAGATACGCAGTATTTT. Amino acids: CASSYFPGRSLSTDTQYF.

This clonotype was seen at least ten times. The chain recombines TRBV10-3 with TRBJ2-7; D is perhaps TRBD2 (5 bases). CDR1 is ENHRY and CDR2 is SYGVKD in the germline V gene. The V and J ends lost 0 bases and 3 bases respectively, with 12 bases between them. The CDR3 consists of 15 residues. Here the CDR3 DNA reads TGTGCCATCAGTGAGTCAGGAGCGGTGGGCTACGAGCAGTACTTC. Translating gives CAISESGAVGYEQYF.

The table lists this clonotype with many counts. The J gene is TRBJ2-4, the V gene TRBV2; possibly TRBD1 for D (6 bases). Germline loops: CDR1 SNHLY, CDR2 FYNNEI. Trimming removed 6 bases at V and 8 bases at J, with 20 bases between. The CDR3 extends over 15 amino acids. Here the CDR3 reads CASSENGQPGDIQYF. CDR3 in DNA: TGTGCCAGCAGCGAAAACGGACAGCCCGGAGACATTCAGTACTTC.

This clonotype has a handful of counts. The chain employs TRBV20-1 and TRBJ2-1; D gene uncertain. The CDR3 has 18 residues. V was cut by 0 bases and J by 13 bases, with 31 bases left in between. Germline V CDR1 and CDR2: DFQATT, SNEGSKA (reference sequence). The CDR3, as DNA: TGCAGTGCTAGAGATAAGCCTCTCCCCGCTAGATTCGGCTCAGCCCAGTTCTTC. Encoded protein: CSARDKPLPARFGSAQFF.

This clonotype was seen only a few times. The V and J genes are TRBV20-1 and TRBJ2-1; TRBD2 matches 11 bases. Germline V lookup: CDR1 DFQATT, CDR2 SNEGSKA (reference sequence). This CDR3 has 20 residues. Trimming took 2 bases from V and 0 from J; bases not matched to a gene: 15. CDR3: CSARPEGGLADPDSYNEQFF. The CDR3 nucleotides read TGCAGTGCTAGACCCGAAGGGGGACTAGCGGATCCCGACTCCTACAATGAGCAGTTCTTC.

This clonotype was counted many times. V and J are TRBV11-3 and TRBJ2-7, with D maybe TRBD1 (5 bases). The CDR3 length is 13 residues. Trimming cost V 2 bases and J 6 bases, with 11 bases left between them. In germline, CDR1 is SGHNT, CDR2 YENEEA. CDR3 in DNA: TGTGCCAGCAGCTTATCAGGGCTTGGCGAGCAGTACTTC. It is translated as CASSLSGLGEQYF.

The V gene is TRBV27, the J gene TRBJ2-7; D perhaps matches TRBD1 (5 bases). Germline values: CDR1 MNHEY, CDR2 SMNVEV (reference sequence). The CDR3 totals 16 residues. The germline V and J ends were trimmed by 5 bases and 4 bases, with 21 bases remaining between them. CDR3 sequence reads: CASSTALREKFYEQYF. CDR3 sequence (DNA): TGTGCCAGCAGTACCGCCCTCAGGGAAAAGTTTTACGAGCAGTACTTC.

This clonotype has ten or more counts. An end of the junction differs from the germline gene, which may be a read error. The CDR3 DNA reads as TGCGCCAGCAGGTTGGGACAGGCTATTGGTGGCAATGAGCAGTTCTTC. It specifies CASRLGQAIGGNEQFF. The rearrangement links TRBV5-1 to TRBJ2-1, with 8 bases fitting TRBD1. There are 16 residues in the CDR3. Per germline, CDR1 SGHRS and CDR2 YFSETQ.

The chain carries TRBV7-9 and TRBJ2-7, with 12 bases aligning to TRBD1. In germline, CDR1 is SEHNR, CDR2 FQNEAQ (reference sequence). This CDR3 spans 15 amino acids. V was pared by 5 bases and J by 6 bases, with 8 bases of the junction left unmatched. The CDR3 nucleotides are TGTGCCAGCAGCCCGGCCGGGACAGGGGGCTCCGAGCAGTACTTC. Protein: CASSPAGTGGSEQYF.

There are many counts of this clonotype. The V gene is TRBV24-1, the J gene TRBJ2-5; D uncertain. The V end lost 4 bases, the J end lost 1 base, and 12 bases lay between the germline ends. The CDR3 runs 15 residues. The germline gives CDR1 KGHDR, CDR2 SFDVKD. The DNA of the CDR3 is TGTGCCACCAGTGAGACCGGTGCGTCCCAAGAGACCCAGTACTTC. This gives the protein CATSETGASQETQYF.

This clonotype was detected many times. The chain links TRBV7-9 to TRBJ2-3; D is possibly TRBD2 (5 bases). Germline lookup yields CDR1 SEHNR and CDR2 FQNEAQ (reference sequence). This CDR3 is built from 16 residues. Trimming took off 6 bases at V and 2 bases at J, with 18 bases between the two ends. The DNA of the CDR3 is TGTGCCAGCAGAGAGGGTAGCTTCCTTATCACAGATACGCAGTATTTT. Translating gives CASREGSFLITDTQYF.

CDR3 DNA: TGTGCCAGCAGCTTACTGGAACCATCAGGGCAGTACTTC. Its protein product is CASSLLEPSGQYF. The chain carries TRBV7-9 and TRBJ2-7; the D is unclear. V was shortened by 2 bases and J by 9 bases, with 14 bases between the two germline ends. The CDR3 is 13 amino acids. Germline V lookup: CDR1 SEHNR, CDR2 FQNEAQ (reference sequence).

The gene calls are TRBV7-3 and TRBJ2-2; 9 nucleotides align to TRBD2. CDR1 and CDR2 from the germline V gene are SGHTA and FQGTGA. J was trimmed by 5 bases and V by 3 bases; bases with no gene match: 7. The CDR3 totals 16 residues. CDR3 nucleotide sequence: TGTGCCAGCAGCTTTCTTAGCGGGAGAAGAACCGGGGAGCTGTTTTTT. Translated, it gives CASSFLSGRRTGELFF.

The V gene is TRBV29-1, the J gene TRBJ2-5; D is undetermined. V was trimmed by 1 base and J by 1 base, leaving 7 bases between them. The CDR3 runs to 13 residues. Germline V gene sequence: CDR1 SQVTM, CDR2 ANQGSEA. The CDR3 DNA reads TGCAGCGTTGAAGGGAGTTTCCAAGAGACCCAGTACTTC. Protein: CSVEGSFQETQYF. Full variable domain (outside the CDR3, taken from reference TRBV29-1 and TRBJ2-5): SAVISQKPSRDICQRGTSLTIQCQVDSQVTMMFWYRQQPGQSLTLIATANQGSEATYESGFVIDKFPISRPNLTFSTLTVSNMSPEDSSIYLCSVEGSFQETQYFGPGTRLLVL.

V gene TRBV6-2 or TRBV6-3 combines with J gene TRBJ2-1; 9 bases are shared with TRBD2. Germline V gene data show CDR1 as MNHEY and CDR2 as SVGEGT. This CDR3 comprises 15 residues. Trimming at V came to 2 bases and at J to 5 bases, leaving 4 bases not matched to a gene. CDR3 nucleotide sequence: TGTGCCAGCAGTTACCGGACTAGCGAGAACAATGAGCAGTTCTTC. This codes for CASSYRTSENNEQFF.

The V call is TRBV28, the J call TRBJ1-2; D not resolved. V lost 6 bases and J 3 bases, leaving 11 bases between the germline ends. Germline V lookup: CDR1 MDHEN, CDR2 SYDVKM. This CDR3 region has 13 residues. CDR3 region: CASRPGLDYGYTF. The CDR3 coding sequence is TGTGCCAGCAGACCCGGCCTGGACTATGGCTACACCTTC.

This clonotype appeared many times. The rearrangement links TRBV27 to TRBJ2-1; 8 bases line up with TRBD2. The CDR3 spans 15 residues. J gave up 8 bases and V 4 bases, and 10 bases lay outside the gene matches. Germline CDR1 MNHEY, CDR2 SMNVEV (reference sequence). The CDR3 DNA reads as TGTGCCAGCAGTTCAATCCTAGCGGGCGGCGATGAGCAGTTCTTC. This translates into CASSSILAGGDEQFF.